One sample yielded the 10 T cell receptor beta chains listed below, sequenced in a study of prognosis after radiotherapy for stage I lung cancer. Two-round multiplex PCR, the amplification method, yielded TCR beta CDR3 from genomic DNA. Gene-specific primers for each TRBV and TRBJ gene drove first-round PCR. MiXCR, applied by TCRdb to the multiplex PCR reads, yields one record per CDR3 protein. The table shows approximately 26,000 distinct CDR3 sequences, with about 40% occurring only once. Specimen: PBMCs, collected before or after stereotactic body radiation therapy (not recorded which). Receptors were obtained from a donor aged 50 or older with non-small cell lung cancer.

Ten or more counts support this clonotype. CDR3 amino acids: CASKEREGDEQYF. DNA of the CDR3: TGTGCCAGCAAAGAGCGGGAGGGCGACGAGCAGTACTTC. The rearrangement links TRBV6-1 to TRBJ2-7; the match to TRBD2 covers 10 bases. This CDR3 spans 13 amino acids. V was pared by 7 bases and J by 5 bases, with 5 bases of the junction left unmatched. Looked up from germline, CDR1 is MNHNS and CDR2 is SASEGT.

With regard to this clonotype: With a far larger clone one base away, a read error is the likely cause. The rearrangement joins TRBV28 to TRBJ2-5; 9 bases align to TRBD2. The J call could be wrong; TRBJ2-1 is a better fit for the DNA end. CDR1 is MDHEN, CDR2 SYDVKM, per germline. The CDR3 is 16 residues long. The CDR3 loop reads CASSPRYSGGSYEQFF. Here the CDR3 DNA reads TGTGCCAGCAGTCCCAGGTATAGCGGGGGATCCTATGAGCAGTTCTTC.

The rearrangement joins TRBV5-5 to TRBJ2-3; possibly TRBD1 or TRBD2 for D (6 bases each). The ends were cut back, 1 base at V and 1 base at J, with 16 bases in the middle. Germline loops: CDR1 SGHKS, CDR2 YYEKEE (reference sequence). This CDR3 contains 17 residues. The CDR3 protein is CASSLKEGVGGTDTQYF. The CDR3 coding sequence is TGTGCCAGCAGCTTGAAGGAGGGGGTGGGAGGCACAGATACGCAGTATTTT.

Ten or more counts support this clonotype. The rearrangement joins TRBV20-1 to TRBJ2-1, with 10 bases fitting TRBD2. CDR1 is DFQATT, CDR2 SNEGSKA, per germline (reference sequence). This CDR3 comprises 14 residues. V shed 0 bases, J shed 9 bases, and the junction held 5 bases outside the gene matches. In DNA, the CDR3 is TGCAGTGCTAGAGAACCCGGGACTAGCGTTGAGCAGTTCTTC. Translated: CSAREPGTSVEQFF.

This rearrangement joins TRBV28 to TRBJ2-7; D unresolved. This CDR3 is 11 amino acids long. V was trimmed by 10 bases and J by 2 bases, leaving 9 bases between them. Germline V gives CDR1 MDHEN, CDR2 SYDVKM. DNA of the CDR3: TGTGCCACCTCTATGGCCTACGAGCAGTACTTC. Translating it yields CATSMAYEQYF.

The gene calls are TRBV28 and TRBJ2-5; D is possibly TRBD2 (6 bases). This CDR3 has 13 amino acids. The germline V and J ends were trimmed by 7 bases and 5 bases, with 14 bases remaining between them. Germline CDR1 MDHEN, CDR2 SYDVKM. CDR3 protein: CASTDRGSETQYF. The CDR3 region has the DNA TGTGCCAGCACCGACCGGGGGAGTGAGACCCAGTACTTC.

This clonotype has just one count. With a far larger clone one base away, a read error is the likely cause. The V call is TRBV6-2 or TRBV6-3, the J call TRBJ2-2; D is undetermined. The V and J ends lost 6 bases and 1 base respectively, with 15 bases between them. The CDR3 contains 16 residues. The germline V gene encodes CDR1 MNHEY and CDR2 SVGEGT. CDR3 in amino acids: CASRPLGSLNTGELFF. The CDR3 DNA sequence: TGTGCCAGCAGACCTCTGGGTAGCCTGAACACCGGGGAGCTGTTTTTT.

A word on this clonotype: One end of the junction is discordant with germline, which a read error may explain. In DNA form, the CDR3 reads TGTGCCAGCAGCTACTCGACAGGGCTTAGCACAGATACGAAGTATTTT. Translation: CASSYSTGLSTDTKYF. V and J are TRBV7-3 and TRBJ2-3, with 7 bases lining up with TRBD1. This CDR3 region has 16 residues. Germline-derived CDR1 and CDR2 are SGHTA and FQGTGA.

This clonotype was detected many times. The chain carries TRBV19 and TRBJ1-4; TRBD1 agrees at 9 bases. CDR1 is LNHDA and CDR2 is SQIVND in the germline V gene (reference sequence). V shed 4 bases and J 8 bases; nucleotides not matched to a gene: 8. The CDR3 spans 15 residues. The CDR3 region is CASSTTQGAKEKLFF. Written as DNA, the CDR3 is TGTGCCAGTAGTACCACACAGGGGGCGAAGGAAAAACTGTTTTTT.

The chain is built from TRBV2 and TRBJ2-7; D might be TRBD1 (6 bases). Trimming shortened V by 5 bases and J by 2 bases, and 10 bases separated the two germline ends. Germline CDR1 reads SNHLY; CDR2 reads FYNNEI. CDR3 size: 13 residues. This chain's CDR3 is CASSLQGAYEQYF. The CDR3 DNA reads TGTGCCAGCAGTTTACAGGGTGCCTACGAGCAGTACTTC. Filled out from reference TRBV2 and TRBJ2-7, the complete variable domain reads EPEVTQTPSHQVTQMGQEVILRCVPISNHLYFYWYRQILGQKVEFLVSFYNNEISEKSEIFDDQFSVERPDGSNFTLKIRSTKLEDSAMYFCASSLQGAYEQYFGPGTRLTVT.